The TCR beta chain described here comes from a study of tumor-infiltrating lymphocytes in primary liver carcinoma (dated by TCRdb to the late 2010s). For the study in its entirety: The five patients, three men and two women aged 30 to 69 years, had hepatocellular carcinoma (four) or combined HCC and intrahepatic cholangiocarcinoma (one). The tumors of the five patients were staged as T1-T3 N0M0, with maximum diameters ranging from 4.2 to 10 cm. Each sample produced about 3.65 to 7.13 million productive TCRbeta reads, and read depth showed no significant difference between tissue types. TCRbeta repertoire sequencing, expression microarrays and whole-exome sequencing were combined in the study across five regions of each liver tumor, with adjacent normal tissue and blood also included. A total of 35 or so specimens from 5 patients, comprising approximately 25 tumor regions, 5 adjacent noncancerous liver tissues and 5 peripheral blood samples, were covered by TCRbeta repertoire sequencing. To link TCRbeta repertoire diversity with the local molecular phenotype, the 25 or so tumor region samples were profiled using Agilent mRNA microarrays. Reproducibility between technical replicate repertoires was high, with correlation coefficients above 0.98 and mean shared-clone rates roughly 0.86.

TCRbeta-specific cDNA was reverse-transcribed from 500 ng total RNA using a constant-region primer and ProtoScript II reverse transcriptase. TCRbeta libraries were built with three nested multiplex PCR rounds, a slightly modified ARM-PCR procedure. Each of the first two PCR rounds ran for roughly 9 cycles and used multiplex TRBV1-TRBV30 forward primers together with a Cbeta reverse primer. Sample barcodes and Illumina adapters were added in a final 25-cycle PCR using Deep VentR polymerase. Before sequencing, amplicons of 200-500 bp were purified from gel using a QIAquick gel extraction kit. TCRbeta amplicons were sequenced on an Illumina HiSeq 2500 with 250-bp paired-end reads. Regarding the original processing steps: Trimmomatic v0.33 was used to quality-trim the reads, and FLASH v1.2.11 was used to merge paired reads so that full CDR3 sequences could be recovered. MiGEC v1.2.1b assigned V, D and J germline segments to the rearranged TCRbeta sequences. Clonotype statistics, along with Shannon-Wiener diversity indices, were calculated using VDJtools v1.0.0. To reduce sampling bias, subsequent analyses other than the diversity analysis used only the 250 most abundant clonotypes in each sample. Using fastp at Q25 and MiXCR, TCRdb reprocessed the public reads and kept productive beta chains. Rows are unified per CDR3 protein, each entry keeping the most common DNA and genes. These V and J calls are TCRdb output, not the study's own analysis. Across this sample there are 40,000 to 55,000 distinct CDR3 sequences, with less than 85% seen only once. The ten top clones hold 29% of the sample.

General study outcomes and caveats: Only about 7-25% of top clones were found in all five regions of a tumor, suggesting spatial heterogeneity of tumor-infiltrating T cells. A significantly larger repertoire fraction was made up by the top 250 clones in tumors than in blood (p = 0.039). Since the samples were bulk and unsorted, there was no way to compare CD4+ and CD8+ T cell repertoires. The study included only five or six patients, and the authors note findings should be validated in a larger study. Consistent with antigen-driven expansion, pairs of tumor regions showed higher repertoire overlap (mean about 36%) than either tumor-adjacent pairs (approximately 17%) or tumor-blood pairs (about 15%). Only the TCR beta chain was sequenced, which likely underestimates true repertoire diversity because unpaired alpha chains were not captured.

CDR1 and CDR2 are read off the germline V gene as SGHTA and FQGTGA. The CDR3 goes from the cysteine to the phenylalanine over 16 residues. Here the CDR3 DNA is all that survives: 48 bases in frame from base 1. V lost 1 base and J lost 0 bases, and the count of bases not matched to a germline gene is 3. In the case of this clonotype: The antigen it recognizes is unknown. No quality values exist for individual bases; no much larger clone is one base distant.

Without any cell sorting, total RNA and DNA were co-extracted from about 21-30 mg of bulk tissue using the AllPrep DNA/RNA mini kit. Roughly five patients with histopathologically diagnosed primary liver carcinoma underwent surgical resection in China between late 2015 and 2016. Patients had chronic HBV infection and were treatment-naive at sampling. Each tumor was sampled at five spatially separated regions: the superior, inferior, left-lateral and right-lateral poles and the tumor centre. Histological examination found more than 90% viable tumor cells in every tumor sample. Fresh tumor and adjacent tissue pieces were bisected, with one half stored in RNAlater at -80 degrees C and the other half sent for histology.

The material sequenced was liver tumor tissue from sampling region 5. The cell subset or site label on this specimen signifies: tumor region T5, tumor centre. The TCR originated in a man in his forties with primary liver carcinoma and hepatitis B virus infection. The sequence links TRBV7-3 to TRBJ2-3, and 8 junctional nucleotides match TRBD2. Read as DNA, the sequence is TGTGCCAGCAGCTTAAGGGCTAGCGGGAGCACAGATACGCAGTATTTT. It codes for CASSLRASGSTDTQYF.